These 16 T cell receptor beta chains came from one sample sequenced in a study of shared clonotypes between healthy human individuals. Sequencing used immunoSEQ multiplex PCR; TCRdb keeps in-frame clones, though not all of them. Here the sample spans around 510,000 clones, 95% to 96% being singletons. The specimen was naive CD4+ T cells sorted from blood. The subset here: CD45RA+ positively selected. The receptors shown here come from a woman between 25 and 40 years old in good health.

The chain carries TRBV27 and TRBJ1-6; D uncertain. The CDR3 runs 17 residues. Trimming left V 5 bases short and J 6 bases short, with 20 bases between. Per the germline V gene, CDR1 is MNHEY and CDR2 is SMNVEV (reference sequence). The CDR3 is CASSHDLVGPGNSPLHF. The CDR3 DNA is TGTGCCAGCAGTCACGATCTGGTTGGCCCCGGTAATTCACCCCTCCACTTT.

The gene calls are TRBV18 and TRBJ2-7, with 10 positions matching TRBD2. This CDR3 contains 15 residues. From germline, CDR1 is KGHSH and CDR2 LQKENI. J gave up 0 bases and V 5 bases, and 4 bases lay outside the gene matches. CDR3 in amino acids: CASSDGTSVSYEQYF. CDR3 nucleotide sequence: TGTGCCAGCTCAGACGGGACTAGCGTCTCCTACGAGCAGTACTTC.

This chain uses TRBV29-1 with TRBJ1-5, with a tentative D call TRBD1 (5 bases). Germline loops: CDR1 SQVTM, CDR2 ANQGSEA. The V and J ends lost 6 bases and 6 bases respectively, with 6 bases between them. The CDR3 runs 10 residues. Here the CDR3 DNA reads TGCAGCGTCGGGACTCAGCCCCAGCATTTT. This encodes CSVGTQPQHF.

The CDR3 spells CATSARGGMSNQPQHF. For the CDR3, the DNA is TGTGCCACCAGCGCGAGGGGAGGGATGAGCAATCAGCCCCAGCATTTT. The V call is TRBV15, the J call TRBJ1-5; tentatively, D is TRBD1 (5 bases). CDR1 is LNHNV and CDR2 is YYDKDF in the germline V gene (reference sequence). V lost 5 bases and J 1 base, leaving 15 bases between the germline ends. This CDR3 has 16 residues.

CDR3 coding DNA: TGTGCCATCAGTGTTACTGCTCCAGATACGCAGTATTTT. Its protein is CAISVTAPDTQYF. The gene calls are TRBV10-3 and TRBJ2-3; D not resolved. This CDR3 is built from 13 residues. Looked up from germline, CDR1 is ENHRY and CDR2 is SYGVKD. Trimming pared 4 bases from V and 4 bases from J, leaving 9 bases between.

The CDR3 protein is CSVETGTQYF. CDR3 DNA: TGCAGTGTTGAGACTGGGACCCAGTACTTC. The chain couples TRBV20-1 to TRBJ2-5; D is unclear. V shed 7 bases and J shed 7 bases, with 10 bases lying between them. Germline CDR1 reads DFQATT; CDR2 reads SNEGSKA (reference sequence). There are 10 residues in the CDR3.

This chain connects TRBV5-4 to TRBJ2-7; TRBD2 is a possible D gene (6 bases). The CDR3 has 14 residues. Trimming stripped 2 bases from V and 5 bases from J, with 14 bases between. Germline CDR1 is SGHNT and CDR2 is YYREEE (reference sequence). The CDR3 DNA follows: TGTGCCAGCAGCTTTGAAGGGAGGACCCACGAGCAGTACTTC. As protein: CASSFEGRTHEQYF.

The rearrangement links TRBV4-1 to TRBJ2-2, with unresolved D. V was cut by 0 bases and J by 7 bases, with 3 bases left in between. This CDR3 comprises 12 residues. Germline V gene sequence: CDR1 MGHRA, CDR2 YSYEKL. CDR3 nucleotide sequence: TGCGCCAGCAGCCAAGAAGACGGGGAGCTGTTTTTT. It encodes CASSQEDGELFF.

This clone was detected once. The rearrangement uses TRBV5-1 and TRBJ2-7; D may be TRBD2 (5 bases). The CDR3 is made up of 15 amino acids. Germline CDR1 SGHRS, CDR2 YFSETQ. Between the trimmed V and J ends, which lost 0 bases and 7 bases, there was a span of 17 bases. CDR3 sequence: CASSLGSGYRQEQYF. CDR3 nucleotide sequence: TGCGCCAGCAGCTTGGGGAGCGGCTACCGTCAAGAGCAGTACTTC.

The chain uses TRBV14 and TRBJ1-5; D ambiguous. The CDR3 spans 12 residues. V shed 1 base and J shed 4 bases, with 2 bases lying between them. Germline-derived CDR1 and CDR2 are SGHDN and FVKESK. CDR3 coding DNA: TGTGCCAGCAGCCAAGGTAATCAGCCCCAGCATTTT. It is translated as CASSQGNQPQHF.

This chain connects TRBV7-9 to TRBJ2-3; D not resolved. Trimming stripped 5 bases from V and 3 bases from J, with 15 bases between. The CDR3 has 15 residues. CDR1 SEHNR and CDR2 FQNEAQ come from the germline V gene (reference sequence). In nucleotides, the CDR3 is TGTGCCAGCAGCCCGCCCTTTGGGGTAACAGATACGCAGTATTTT. The encoded protein is CASSPPFGVTDTQYF.

CDR3 DNA: TGTGCCATCAGTGAGTTAAACGAGCAGTACTTC. It codes for CAISELNEQYF. J is TRBJ2-7 and V is TRBV10-3; D is unclear. The CDR3 contains 11 residues. V shed 1 base and J shed 5 bases, with 3 bases lying between them. CDR1 and CDR2 from the germline V gene are ENHRY and SYGVKD.

This sequence joins TRBV30 and TRBJ1-5; D perhaps matches TRBD1 (5 bases). Trimming stripped 2 bases from V and 6 bases from J, with 11 bases between. The CDR3 totals 13 residues. CDR1 is GTSNPN, CDR2 SVGIG, per germline (reference sequence). The CDR3 bases are TGTGCCTGGAGTCGGGGCGGGGTTCAGCCCCAGCATTTT. Translating gives CAWSRGGVQPQHF.

The V gene is TRBV27, the J gene TRBJ2-1; TRBD2 matches 12 bases. This CDR3 has 15 amino acids. V shed 5 bases and J 16 bases; nucleotides not matched to a gene: 15. Germline V lookup: CDR1 MNHEY, CDR2 SMNVEV (reference sequence). In DNA, the CDR3 is TGTGCCAGCAGTCCCCTTTCTAGCGGGAGGGCCAGGGGTTTCTTC. Amino acids: CASSPLSSGRARGFF.

V gene TRBV30 combines with J gene TRBJ2-2; TRBD1 agrees at 7 bases. This CDR3 region has 15 residues. Unmatched junction bases numbered 8, after V lost 7 bases and J lost 0 bases. Germline-derived CDR1 and CDR2 are GTSNPN and SVGIG (reference sequence). The CDR3 DNA follows: TGTGCCTCACCGAGGGGGCAACCGAACACCGGGGAGCTGTTTTTT. Amino acids: CASPRGQPNTGELFF.

This clone appeared a single time. The chain is built from TRBV30 and TRBJ1-1, with D perhaps matching TRBD1 (5 bases). Germline values: CDR1 GTSNPN, CDR2 SVGIG (reference sequence). V was cut by 3 bases and J by 1 base, with 15 bases left in between. CDR3 length: 15 amino acids. CDR3 coding DNA: TGTGCCTGGAGGACGGGGCACTCGGCGAACACTGAAGCTTTCTTT. This translates into CAWRTGHSANTEAFF.